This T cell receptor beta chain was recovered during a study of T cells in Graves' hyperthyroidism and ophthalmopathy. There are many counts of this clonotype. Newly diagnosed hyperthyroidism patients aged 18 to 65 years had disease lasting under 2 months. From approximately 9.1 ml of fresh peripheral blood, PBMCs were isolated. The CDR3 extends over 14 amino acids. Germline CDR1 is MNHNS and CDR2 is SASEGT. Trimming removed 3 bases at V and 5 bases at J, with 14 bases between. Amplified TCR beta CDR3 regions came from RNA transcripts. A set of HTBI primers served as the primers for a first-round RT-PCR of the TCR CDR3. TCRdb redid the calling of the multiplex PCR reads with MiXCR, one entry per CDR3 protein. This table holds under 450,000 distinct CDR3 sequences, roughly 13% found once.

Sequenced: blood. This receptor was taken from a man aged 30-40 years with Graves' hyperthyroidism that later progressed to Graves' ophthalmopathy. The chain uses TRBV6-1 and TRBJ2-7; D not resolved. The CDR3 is CASSEDRVVHEQYF. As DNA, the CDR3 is TGTGCCAGCAGTGAGGACCGGGTGGTCCACGAGCAGTACTTC.